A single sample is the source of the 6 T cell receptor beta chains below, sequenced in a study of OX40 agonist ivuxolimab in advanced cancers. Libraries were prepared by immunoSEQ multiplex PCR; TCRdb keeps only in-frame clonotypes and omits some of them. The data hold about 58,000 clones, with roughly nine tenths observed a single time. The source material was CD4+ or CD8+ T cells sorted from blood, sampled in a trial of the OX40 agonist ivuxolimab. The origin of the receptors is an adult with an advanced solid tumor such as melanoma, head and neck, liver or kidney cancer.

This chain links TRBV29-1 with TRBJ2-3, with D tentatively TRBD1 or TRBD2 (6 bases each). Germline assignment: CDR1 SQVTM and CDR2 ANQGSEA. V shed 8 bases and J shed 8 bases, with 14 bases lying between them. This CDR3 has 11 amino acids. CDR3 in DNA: TGCAGCACTTTTGAGGGGGGTACGCAGTATTTT. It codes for CSTFEGGTQYF.

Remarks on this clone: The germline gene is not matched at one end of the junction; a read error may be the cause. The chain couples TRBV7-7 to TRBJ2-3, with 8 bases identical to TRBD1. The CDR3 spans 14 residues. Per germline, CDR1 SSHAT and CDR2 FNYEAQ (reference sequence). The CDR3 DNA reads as TGTGCTAGCAGCTTAGGGACAGGTCAAGATACGCAGTATTTT. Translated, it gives CASSLGTGQDTQYF.

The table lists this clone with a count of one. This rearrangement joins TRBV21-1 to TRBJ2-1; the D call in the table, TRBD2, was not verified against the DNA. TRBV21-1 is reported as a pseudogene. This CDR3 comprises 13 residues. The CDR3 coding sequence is TGTGCCAGCAGCTCGCGGCGAGACAATGAGCAGTTCTTC. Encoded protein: CASSSRRDNEQFF.

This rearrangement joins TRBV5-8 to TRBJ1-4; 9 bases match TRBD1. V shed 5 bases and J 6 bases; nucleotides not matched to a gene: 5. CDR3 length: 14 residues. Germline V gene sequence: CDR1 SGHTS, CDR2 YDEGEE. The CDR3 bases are TGTGCCAGCAGAACCGACAGGGGGTATGAAAAACTGTTTTTT. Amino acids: CASRTDRGYEKLFF.

CDR3 sequence reads: CASSPPDRGGEKLFF. DNA for the CDR3: TGTGCCAGCAGTCCCCCGGACAGGGGGGGGGAAAAACTGTTTTTT. This chain joins TRBV28 and TRBJ1-4, with 10 bases matching TRBD1. Germline V gene data show CDR1 as MDHEN and CDR2 as SYDVKM. J gave up 8 bases and V 5 bases, and 8 bases lay outside the gene matches. This CDR3 is built from 15 residues.

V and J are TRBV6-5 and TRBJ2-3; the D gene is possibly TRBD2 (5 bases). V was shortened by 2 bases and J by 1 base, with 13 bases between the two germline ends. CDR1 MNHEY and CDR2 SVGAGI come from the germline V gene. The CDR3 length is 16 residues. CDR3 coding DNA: TGTGCCAGCAGTTACCGGGGTAACTCGGGCACAGATACGCAGTATTTT. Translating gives CASSYRGNSGTDTQYF.